This entry describes one T cell receptor beta chain. Germline lookup yields CDR1 MNHNS and CDR2 SASEGT. The CDR3 totals 15 residues. Trimming cost V 2 bases and J 7 bases, with 14 bases left between them. Synthetically made TCR analog templates were put into each PCR as spikes. Here immunoSEQ multiplex PCR was the method, and the copy in TCRdb shows in-frame clones only, minus some. The sample contains 70,000 to 90,000 clones, around 76% of which appear only once. The data originate from a study of PD-L1 blockade in urothelial cancer. Across the study: A median of about 130,000 T cells was found in the blood samples.

The chain links TRBV6-1 to TRBJ1-4, with D maybe TRBD1 (5 bases). Sequencing used PBMCs, obtained around atezolizumab (anti-PD-L1) treatment. The receptor was isolated from a man aged 70-80 years with urothelial cancer. The CDR3 DNA reads TGTGCCAGCAGTGAATCCCGGGACTGGACTGAAAAACTGTTTTTT. Translated, it gives CASSESRDWTEKLFF.